The 3 T cell receptor beta chains given below trace back to one sample, sequenced in a study of T cells after yellow fever vaccination. TCRdb itself ran the 5' RACE reads through MiXCR, one entry per CDR3 protein. The table has 500,000 to 650,000 distinct CDR3 sequences, around 16% seen once; the top ten hold around 16%. Here the sequenced sample was PBMCs, taken roughly 5 days after the first yellow fever vaccination. Every receptor here comes from a man between 18 and 29 years old who received the YFV17D yellow fever vaccine.

This clonotype was seen only a few times. V is TRBV12-3 or TRBV12-4 and J is TRBJ2-2; 13 bases match TRBD2. The CDR3 is 17 amino acids. V shed 8 bases, J shed 6 bases, and the junction held 12 bases outside the gene matches. This CDR3 is CASDAGLAGDVAGELFF. The CDR3 region has the DNA TGTGCCAGCGACGCAGGACTAGCGGGGGATGTGGCCGGGGAGCTGTTTTTT.

The chain uses TRBV11-2 and TRBJ2-2, with D tentatively TRBD1 (6 bases). The CDR3 contains 14 residues. With 3 bases removed from V and 3 bases from J, the gap between germline ends came to 8 bases. In germline, CDR1 is SGHAT, CDR2 FQNNGV. The CDR3 DNA sequence: TGTGCCAGCAGCTTCTACAGGGACACCGGGGAGCTGTTTTTT. Encoded protein: CASSFYRDTGELFF.

This rearrangement joins TRBV20-1 to TRBJ2-4; the D gene is possibly TRBD2 (5 bases). Germline V CDR1 and CDR2: DFQATT, SNEGSKA (reference sequence). Trimming removed 7 bases at V and 3 bases at J, with 16 bases between. This CDR3 has 14 residues. Here the CDR3 reads CSVPNNRDKNIQYF. The CDR3 DNA reads TGCAGTGTTCCGAACAACCGGGACAAAAACATTCAGTACTTC.